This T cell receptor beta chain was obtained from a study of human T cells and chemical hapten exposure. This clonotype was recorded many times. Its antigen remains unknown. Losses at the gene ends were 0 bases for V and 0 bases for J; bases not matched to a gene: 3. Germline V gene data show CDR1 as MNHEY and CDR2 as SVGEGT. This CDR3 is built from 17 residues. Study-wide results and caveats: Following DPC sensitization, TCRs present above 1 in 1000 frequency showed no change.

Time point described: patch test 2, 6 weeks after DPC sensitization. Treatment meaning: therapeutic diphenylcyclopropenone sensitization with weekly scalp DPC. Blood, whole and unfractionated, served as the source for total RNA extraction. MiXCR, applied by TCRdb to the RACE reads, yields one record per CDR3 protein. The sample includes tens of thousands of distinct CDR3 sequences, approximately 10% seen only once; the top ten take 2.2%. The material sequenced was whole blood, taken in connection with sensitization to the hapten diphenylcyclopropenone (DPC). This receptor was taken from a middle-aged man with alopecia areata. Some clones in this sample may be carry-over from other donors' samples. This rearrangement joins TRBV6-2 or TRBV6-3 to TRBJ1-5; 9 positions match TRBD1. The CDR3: CASSYSPGQGSNQPQHF. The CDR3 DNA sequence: TGTGCCAGCAGTTACTCACCGGGACAGGGTAGCAATCAGCCCCAGCATTTT.